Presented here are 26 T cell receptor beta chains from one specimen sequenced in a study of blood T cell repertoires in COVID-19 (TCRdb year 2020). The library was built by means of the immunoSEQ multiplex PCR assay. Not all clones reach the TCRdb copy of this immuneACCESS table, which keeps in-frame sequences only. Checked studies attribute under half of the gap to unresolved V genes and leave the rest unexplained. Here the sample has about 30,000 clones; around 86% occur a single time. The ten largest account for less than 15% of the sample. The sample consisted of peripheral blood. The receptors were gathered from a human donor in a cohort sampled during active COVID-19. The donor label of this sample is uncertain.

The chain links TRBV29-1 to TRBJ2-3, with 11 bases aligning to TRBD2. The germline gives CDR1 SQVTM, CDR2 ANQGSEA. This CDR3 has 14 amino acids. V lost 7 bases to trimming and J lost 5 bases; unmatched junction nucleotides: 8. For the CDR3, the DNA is TGCAGCGGTACTAGCGGGAGTCCTAAAGATACGCAGTATTTT. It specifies CSGTSGSPKDTQYF.

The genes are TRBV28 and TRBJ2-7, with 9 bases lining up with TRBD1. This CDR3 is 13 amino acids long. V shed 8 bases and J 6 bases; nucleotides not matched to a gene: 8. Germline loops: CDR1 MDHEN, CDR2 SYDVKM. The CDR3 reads CASGSADRGEQYF. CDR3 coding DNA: TGTGCCAGCGGTTCAGCGGACAGGGGCGAGCAGTACTTC. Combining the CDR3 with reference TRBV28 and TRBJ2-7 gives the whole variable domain DVKVTQSSRYLVKRTGEKVFLECVQDMDHENMFWYRQDPGLGLRLIYFSYDVKMKEKGDIPEGYSVSREKKERFSLILESASTNQTSMYLCASGSADRGEQYFGPGTRLTVT.

The CDR3 bases are TGTGCCAGTAGTATTAGGACAGGAACCCTCCGGCCCCAGCATTTT. Its protein product is CASSIRTGTLRPQHF. The chain carries TRBV19 and TRBJ1-5; 7 bases are shared with TRBD1. Germline trimming cut 3 bases from V and 9 bases from J; bases unmatched to any gene: 11. CDR3 length equals 15 residues. Germline loops: CDR1 LNHDA, CDR2 SQIVND (reference sequence). The whole variable domain, filled in from reference TRBV19 and TRBJ1-5, reads DGGITQSPKYLFRKEGQNVTLSCEQNLNHDAMYWYRQDPGQGLRLIYYSQIVNDFQKGDIAEGYSVSREKKESFPLTVTSAQKNPTAFYLCASSIRTGTLRPQHFGDGTRLSIL.

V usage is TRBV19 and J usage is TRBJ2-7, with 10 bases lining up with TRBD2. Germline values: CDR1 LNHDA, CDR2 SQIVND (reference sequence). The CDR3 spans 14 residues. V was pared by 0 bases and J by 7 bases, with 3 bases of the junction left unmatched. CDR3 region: CASSIDSGLAEQYF. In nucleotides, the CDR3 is TGTGCCAGTAGTATAGATTCGGGACTAGCGGAGCAGTACTTC.

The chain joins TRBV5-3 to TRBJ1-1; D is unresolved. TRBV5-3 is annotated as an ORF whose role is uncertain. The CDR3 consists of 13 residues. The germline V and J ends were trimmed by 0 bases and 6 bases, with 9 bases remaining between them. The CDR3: CARSLGPSAEAFF. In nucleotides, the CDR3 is TGTGCCAGAAGCTTGGGGCCCAGCGCTGAAGCTTTCTTT.

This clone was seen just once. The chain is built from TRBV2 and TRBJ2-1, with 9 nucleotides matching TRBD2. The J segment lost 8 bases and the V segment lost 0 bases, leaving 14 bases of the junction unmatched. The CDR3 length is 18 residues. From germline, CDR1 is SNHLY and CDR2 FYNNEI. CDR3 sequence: CASSEAPPSGTGGYEQFF. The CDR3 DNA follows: TGTGCCAGCAGTGAAGCCCCGCCTAGCGGGACCGGAGGGTATGAGCAGTTCTTC. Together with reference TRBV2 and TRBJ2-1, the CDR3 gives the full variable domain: EPEVTQTPSHQVTQMGQEVILRCVPISNHLYFYWYRQILGQKVEFLVSFYNNEISEKSEIFDDQFSVERPDGSNFTLKIRSTKLEDSAMYFCASSEAPPSGTGGYEQFFGPGTRLTVL.

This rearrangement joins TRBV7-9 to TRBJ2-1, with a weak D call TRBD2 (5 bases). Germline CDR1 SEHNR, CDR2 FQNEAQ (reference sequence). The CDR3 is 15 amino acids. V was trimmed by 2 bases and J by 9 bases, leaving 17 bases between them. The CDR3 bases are TGTGCCAGCAGCTTATCCATGGACGGAGGTGGTGAGCAGTTCTTC. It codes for CASSLSMDGGGEQFF.

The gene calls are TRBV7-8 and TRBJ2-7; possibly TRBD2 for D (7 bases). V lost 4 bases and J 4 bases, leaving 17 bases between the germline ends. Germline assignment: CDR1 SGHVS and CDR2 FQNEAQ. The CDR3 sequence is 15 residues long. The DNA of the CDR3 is TGTGCCAGCAGCTCTGGATACAGGGAGGGTTACGAGCAGTACTTC. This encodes CASSSGYREGYEQYF. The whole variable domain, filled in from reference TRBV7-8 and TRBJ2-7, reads GAGVSQSPRYKVAKRGQDVALRCDPISGHVSLFWYQQALGQGPEFLTYFQNEAQLDKSGLPSDRFFAERPEGSVSTLKIQRTQQEDSAVYLCASSSGYREGYEQYFGPGTRLTVT.

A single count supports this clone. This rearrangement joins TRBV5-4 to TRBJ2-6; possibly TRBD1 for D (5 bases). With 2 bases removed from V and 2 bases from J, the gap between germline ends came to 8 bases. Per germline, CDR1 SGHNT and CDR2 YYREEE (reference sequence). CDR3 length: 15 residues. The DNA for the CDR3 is TGTGCCAGCAGCTTCAGGGTTCCTGGGGCCAACGTCCTGACTTTC. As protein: CASSFRVPGANVLTF.

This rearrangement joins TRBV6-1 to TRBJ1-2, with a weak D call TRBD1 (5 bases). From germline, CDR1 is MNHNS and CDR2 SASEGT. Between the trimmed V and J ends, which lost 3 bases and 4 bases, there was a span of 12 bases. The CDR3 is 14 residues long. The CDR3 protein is CASSEGFRVYGYTF. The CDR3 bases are TGTGCCAGCAGTGAGGGGTTCAGGGTCTATGGCTACACCTTC.

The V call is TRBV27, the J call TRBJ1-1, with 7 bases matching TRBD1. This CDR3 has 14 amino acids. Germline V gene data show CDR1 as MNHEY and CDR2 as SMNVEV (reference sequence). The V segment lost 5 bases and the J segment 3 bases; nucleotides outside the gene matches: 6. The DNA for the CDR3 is TGTGCCAGCAGTCCGACAGGGAAGTACACTGAAGCTTTCTTT. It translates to CASSPTGKYTEAFF.

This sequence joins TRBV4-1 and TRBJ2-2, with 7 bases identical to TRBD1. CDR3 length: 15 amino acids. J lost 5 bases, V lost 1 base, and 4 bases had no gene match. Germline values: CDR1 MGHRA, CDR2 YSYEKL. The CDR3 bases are TGCGCCAGCAGCCAAGGACAGGGAAAGACCGGGGAGCTGTTTTTT. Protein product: CASSQGQGKTGELFF.

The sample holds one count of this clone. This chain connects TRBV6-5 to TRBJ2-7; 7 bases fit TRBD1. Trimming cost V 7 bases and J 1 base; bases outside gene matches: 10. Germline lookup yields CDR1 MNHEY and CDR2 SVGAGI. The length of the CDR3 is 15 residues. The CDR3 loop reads CASNPGQMGSYEQYF. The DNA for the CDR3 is TGTGCCAGCAATCCGGGACAGATGGGTTCCTACGAGCAGTACTTC.

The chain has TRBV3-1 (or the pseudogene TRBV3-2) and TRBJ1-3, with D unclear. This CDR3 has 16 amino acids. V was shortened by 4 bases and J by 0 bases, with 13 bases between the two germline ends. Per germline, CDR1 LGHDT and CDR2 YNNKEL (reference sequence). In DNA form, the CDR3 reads TGTGCCAGCAGCCCTTCGGGGTCCTTCTCTGGAAACACCATATATTTT. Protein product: CASSPSGSFSGNTIYF.

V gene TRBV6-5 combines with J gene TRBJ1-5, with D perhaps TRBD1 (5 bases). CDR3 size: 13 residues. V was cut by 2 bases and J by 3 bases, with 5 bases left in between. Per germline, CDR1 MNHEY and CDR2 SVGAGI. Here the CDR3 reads CASSYGANQPQHF. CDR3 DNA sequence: TGTGCCAGCAGTTACGGGGCCAATCAGCCCCAGCATTTT.

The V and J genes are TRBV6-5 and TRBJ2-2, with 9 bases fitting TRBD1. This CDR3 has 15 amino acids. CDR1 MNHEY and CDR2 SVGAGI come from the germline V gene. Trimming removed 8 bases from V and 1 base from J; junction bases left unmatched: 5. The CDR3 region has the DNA TGTGCCAGCGCACGACAGGGGGAGAACACCGGGGAGCTGTTTTTT. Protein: CASARQGENTGELFF.

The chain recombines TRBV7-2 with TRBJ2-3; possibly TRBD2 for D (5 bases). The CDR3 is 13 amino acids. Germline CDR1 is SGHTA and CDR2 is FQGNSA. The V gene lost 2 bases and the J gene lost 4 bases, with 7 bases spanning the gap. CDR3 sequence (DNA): TGTGCCAGCAGCTTAAGAGCGGCAGATACGCAGTATTTT. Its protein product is CASSLRAADTQYF.

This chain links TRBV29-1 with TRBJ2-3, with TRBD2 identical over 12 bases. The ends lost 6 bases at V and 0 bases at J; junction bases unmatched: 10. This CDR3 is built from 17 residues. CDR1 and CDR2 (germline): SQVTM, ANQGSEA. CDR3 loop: CSVYGPGLAGSTDTQYF. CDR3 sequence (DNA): TGCAGCGTGTATGGCCCGGGACTAGCGGGCAGCACAGATACGCAGTATTTT.

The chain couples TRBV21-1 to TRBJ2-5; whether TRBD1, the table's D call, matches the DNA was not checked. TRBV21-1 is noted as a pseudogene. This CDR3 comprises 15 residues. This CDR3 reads CASSVLSGTEETQYF. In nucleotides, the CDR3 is TGTGCCAGCAGCGTCCTGTCCGGGACAGAAGAGACCCAGTACTTC.

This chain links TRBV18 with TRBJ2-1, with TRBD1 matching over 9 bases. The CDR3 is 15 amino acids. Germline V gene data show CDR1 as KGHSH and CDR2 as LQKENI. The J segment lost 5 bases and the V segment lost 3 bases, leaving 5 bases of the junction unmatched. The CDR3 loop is CASSPGTGINNEQFF. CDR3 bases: TGTGCCAGCTCACCCGGGACAGGGATAAACAATGAGCAGTTCTTC.

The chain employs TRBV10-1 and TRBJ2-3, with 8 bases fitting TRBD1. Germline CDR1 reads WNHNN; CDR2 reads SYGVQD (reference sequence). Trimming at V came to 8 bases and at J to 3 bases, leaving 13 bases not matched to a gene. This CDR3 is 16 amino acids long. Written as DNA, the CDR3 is TGCGCCAGCTCCCAGCCGAGCAGGGGGCAAACAGATACGCAGTATTTT. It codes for CASSQPSRGQTDTQYF.

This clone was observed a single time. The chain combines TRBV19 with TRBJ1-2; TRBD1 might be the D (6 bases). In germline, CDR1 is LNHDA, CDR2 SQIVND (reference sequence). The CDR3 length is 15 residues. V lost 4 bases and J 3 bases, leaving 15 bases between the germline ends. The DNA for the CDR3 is TGTGCCAGTAGTACTTTTGGGGGCCAGGACTATGGCTACACCTTC. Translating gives CASSTFGGQDYGYTF.

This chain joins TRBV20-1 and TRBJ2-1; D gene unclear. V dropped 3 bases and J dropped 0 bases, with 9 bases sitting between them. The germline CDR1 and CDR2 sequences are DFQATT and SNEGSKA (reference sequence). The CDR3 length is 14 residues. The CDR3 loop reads CSASKAVSYNEQFF. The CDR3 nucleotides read TGCAGTGCTAGTAAGGCGGTCTCCTACAATGAGCAGTTCTTC.

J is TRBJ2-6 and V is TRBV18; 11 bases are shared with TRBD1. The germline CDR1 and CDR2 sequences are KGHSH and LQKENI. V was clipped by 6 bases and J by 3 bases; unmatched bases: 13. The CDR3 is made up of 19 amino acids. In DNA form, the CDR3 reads TGTGCCAGCTCGTACTCACCAGGACAGGGGGCGGATGGGGCCAACGTCCTGACTTTC. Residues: CASSYSPGQGADGANVLTF.

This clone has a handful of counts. The CDR3 spells CASSPGAGNQPQHF. The CDR3 nucleotides are TGTGCCAGCAGCCCAGGGGCGGGCAATCAGCCCCAGCATTTT. This chain joins TRBV7-9 and TRBJ1-5, with D tentatively TRBD1 (6 bases). Per the germline V gene, CDR1 is SEHNR and CDR2 is FQNEAQ (reference sequence). The CDR3 spans 14 residues. V was clipped by 5 bases and J by 2 bases, with 10 bases between them.

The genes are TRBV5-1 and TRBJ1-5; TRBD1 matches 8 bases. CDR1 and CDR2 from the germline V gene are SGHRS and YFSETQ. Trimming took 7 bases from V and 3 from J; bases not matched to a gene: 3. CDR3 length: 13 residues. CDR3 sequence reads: CASRTGHNQPQHF. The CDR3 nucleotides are TGCGCCAGCCGGACAGGGCACAATCAGCCCCAGCATTTT.